The clone carrying this TCR beta chain was seen ten or more times. Its target is unknown. This entry belongs to a study of regulatory T cells in long-lasting Graves disease. About the research overall: It was over 5 years of antithyroid drugs, with positive TSH receptor antibodies, that meant persistent Graves' disease. Study-wide findings and caveats: Authors noted too few samples as a limitation. Only peripheral blood was studied, not thyroid tissue. Persistent disease was characterized by preferential usage of TRBV28, TRBJ1-2 and TRBJ2-5.

V was pared by 6 bases and J by 4 bases, with 15 bases between. The length of the CDR3 is 14 residues. Germline assignment: CDR1 ENHRY and CDR2 SYGVKD. Specified time point: persistent/refractory GD, antithyroid drugs over 5 years with positive TRAb. Extracted RNA from PBMCs served as the source of the TCR library. iRepertoire HTBI primers and Arm-PCR of CDR3 regions built TCR beta libraries. MiXCR, run by TCRdb on the multiplex PCR reads, gives a single entry per CDR3 protein. Among fewer than 400,000 distinct CDR3 sequences listed, less than 25% were seen once. Sample: peripheral blood mononuclear cells (PBMCs), taken when the disease was refractory, from a patient treated with antithyroid drugs. The TCR comes from a female donor with Graves disease. The chain links TRBV10-3 to TRBJ1-1; maybe TRBD1 (6 bases). The CDR3, as DNA: TGTGCCATCAGGCCCAAGACAGGTGGCACTGAAGCTTTCTTT. Translated: CAIRPKTGGTEAFF.